This entry lists 31 T cell receptor beta chains sequenced from one sample in a study of T cell responses to AZD1222 COVID-19 vaccine. The repertoire was sequenced with immunoSEQ multiplex PCR; TCRdb's copy has only in-frame clones and lacks some. This repertoire shows about 140,000 clones, 92% found once; its top ten account for 3% to 3.5%. The source material was peripheral blood, sampled on day 0 of AZD1222 vaccination. These receptors came from an adult in good health.

The chain recombines TRBV5-1 with TRBJ1-3; possibly TRBD1 for D (5 bases). V gave up 1 base and J gave up 4 bases, with 15 bases separating them. The CDR3 totals 16 residues. CDR1 is SGHRS, CDR2 YFSETQ, per germline. This CDR3 reads CASSLLPDNRGNTIYF. The CDR3 coding sequence is TGCGCCAGCAGCTTGCTACCGGACAATCGGGGAAACACCATATATTTT.

The chain combines TRBV4-2 with TRBJ1-6; D not certain. With 1 base removed from V and 9 bases from J, the gap between germline ends came to 16 bases. The CDR3 extends over 16 amino acids. Germline V lookup: CDR1 LGHNA, CDR2 YNFKEQ. CDR3 in amino acids: CASSQGSANLGSPLHF. The CDR3 region has the DNA TGTGCCAGCAGCCAAGGGAGCGCCAACCTCGGTTCACCCCTCCACTTT.

The chain is built from TRBV19 and TRBJ2-1; 7 nucleotides match TRBD1. Germline values: CDR1 LNHDA, CDR2 SQIVND (reference sequence). The CDR3 loop spans 13 amino acids. After removal of 6 bases from V and 6 bases from J, the junction contained 5 bases not matched to a gene. CDR3 amino acids: CASSFRDSNEQFF. CDR3 DNA sequence: TGTGCCAGTAGCTTTAGGGACAGCAATGAGCAGTTCTTC.

The V call is TRBV28, the J call TRBJ1-3; D unclear. The CDR3 has 15 amino acids. Germline CDR1 reads MDHEN; CDR2 reads SYDVKM. Trimming cost V 7 bases and J 0 bases, with 13 bases left between them. The CDR3 here is CASKAGPSSGNTIYF. DNA of the CDR3: TGTGCCAGCAAAGCCGGCCCATCCTCTGGAAACACCATATATTTT.

The chain couples TRBV28 to TRBJ1-2; a weak D match, TRBD1 (5 bases). V shed 6 bases and J shed 8 bases, with 16 bases lying between them. The CDR3 consists of 13 residues. Per germline, CDR1 MDHEN and CDR2 SYDVKM. This chain's CDR3 is CASRYPGGGGYTF. CDR3 coding DNA: TGTGCCAGCAGATACCCGGGGGGTGGAGGCTACACCTTC.

This clone showed up just a few times. The rearrangement joins TRBV3-1 (or the pseudogene TRBV3-2) to TRBJ2-7; 9 nucleotides agree with TRBD2. The germline gives CDR1 LGHDT, CDR2 YNNKEL (reference sequence). CDR3 length: 19 residues. The V segment lost 0 bases and the J segment 3 bases; nucleotides outside the gene matches: 15. The CDR3 bases are TGTGCCAGCAGCCAAGACCATACGGAGGGCGGGAGGGAGGTCTACGAGCAGTACTTC. Its translation is CASSQDHTEGGREVYEQYF.

This clone was recorded a few times. The V call is TRBV11-2, the J call TRBJ1-4; no definite D call. The CDR3 totals 14 residues. Trimming took off 8 bases at V and 0 bases at J, with 10 bases between the two ends. CDR1 is SGHAT and CDR2 is FQNNGV in the germline V gene. This chain's CDR3 is CASARSATNEKLFF. The CDR3 DNA reads TGTGCCAGCGCCCGGAGTGCAACTAATGAAAAACTGTTTTTT.

The chain uses TRBV2 and TRBJ1-1, with D possibly being TRBD1 (6 bases). V gave up 1 base and J gave up 1 base, with 10 bases separating them. The CDR3 loop spans 15 amino acids. Germline CDR1 SNHLY, CDR2 FYNNEI. The CDR3 DNA reads as TGTGCCAGCAGTGAAGAGGGGGTAGAGAACACTGAAGCTTTCTTT. It translates to CASSEEGVENTEAFF.

The V call is TRBV2, the J call TRBJ1-1; D is possibly TRBD1 (5 bases). The ends were cut back, 3 bases at V and 0 bases at J, with 5 bases in the middle. There are 13 residues in the CDR3. CDR1 and CDR2 (germline): SNHLY, FYNNEI. In nucleotides, the CDR3 is TGTGCCAGCAGTGAGACAGTGAACACTGAAGCTTTCTTT. Translation: CASSETVNTEAFF.

The chain has TRBV7-9 and TRBJ2-7, with D perhaps being TRBD1 or TRBD2 (7 bases each). Germline V gene sequence: CDR1 SEHNR, CDR2 FQNEAQ (reference sequence). Trimming removed 1 base at V and 5 bases at J, with 15 bases between. The CDR3 runs to 15 residues. CDR3 coding DNA: TGTGCCAGCAGCTTAGGCCAGGGGGGGAAGGACGAGCAGTACTTC. Translating it yields CASSLGQGGKDEQYF.

CDR3 residues: CASSVNSGQGSETQYF. The CDR3 nucleotides read TGTGCCAGCAGTGTGAATTCAGGACAGGGGTCAGAGACCCAGTACTTC. This chain links TRBV6-1 with TRBJ2-5; 9 positions match TRBD1. V was clipped by 4 bases and J by 4 bases; unmatched bases: 10. CDR3 length: 16 residues. Germline V gene data show CDR1 as MNHNS and CDR2 as SASEGT.

This chain connects TRBV3-1 (or the pseudogene TRBV3-2) to TRBJ2-3; D may be TRBD2 (6 bases). The germline gives CDR1 LGHDT, CDR2 YNNKEL (reference sequence). This CDR3 has 17 amino acids. Trimming cost V 0 bases and J 1 base, with 14 bases left between them. CDR3 amino acids: CASSQERRGIGTDTQYF. CDR3 nucleotide sequence: TGTGCCAGCAGCCAAGAAAGGCGCGGGATAGGCACAGATACGCAGTATTTT.

The chain employs TRBV27 and TRBJ2-5; D ambiguous. The CDR3 spans 13 residues. V was shortened by 0 bases and J by 5 bases, with 7 bases between the two germline ends. Per the germline V gene, CDR1 is MNHEY and CDR2 is SMNVEV (reference sequence). This chain's CDR3 is CASSLSRAETQYF. Here the CDR3 DNA reads TGTGCCAGCAGTTTATCTAGGGCGGAGACCCAGTACTTC.

This chain links TRBV3-1 (or the pseudogene TRBV3-2) with TRBJ1-2, with 11 bases identical to TRBD1. J was trimmed by 8 bases and V by 5 bases; bases with no gene match: 4. Germline V gene sequence: CDR1 LGHDT, CDR2 YNNKEL (reference sequence). This CDR3 has 13 residues. In DNA form, the CDR3 reads TGTGCCAGCAGCTGGGGACAGGGGGGCGGCTACACCTTC. Translating it yields CASSWGQGGGYTF.

The gene calls are TRBV18 and TRBJ2-1; 14 bases map to TRBD2. The junction had 6 bases not matched to a gene; V was cut back by 2 bases and J by 6 bases. This CDR3 contains 17 residues. Germline V CDR1 and CDR2: KGHSH, LQKENI. This chain's CDR3 is CASSPAGLAGVTNEQFF. DNA for the CDR3: TGTGCCAGCTCACCAGCGGGACTAGCGGGAGTTACCAATGAGCAGTTCTTC.

This CDR3 is CASSGGAYYNSPLHF. DNA of the CDR3: TGTGCCAGTAGTGGGGGGGCGTATTATAATTCACCCCTCCACTTT. V usage is TRBV19 and J usage is TRBJ1-6; TRBD1 is a possible D gene (6 bases). In germline, CDR1 is LNHDA, CDR2 SQIVND (reference sequence). Trimming cost V 5 bases and J 4 bases, with 12 bases left between them. This CDR3 is 15 amino acids long.

This clone appeared once. The chain uses TRBV2 and TRBJ2-7; 11 bases line up with TRBD1. This CDR3 is built from 17 residues. Germline V lookup: CDR1 SNHLY, CDR2 FYNNEI. V trimming: 7 bases; J trimming: 5 bases; junction bases outside the gene matches: 16. DNA of the CDR3: TGTGCCAGCAATAACCTAGGGGGGACAGGGGGTAGCAACGAGCAGTACTTC. It yields the protein CASNNLGGTGGSNEQYF.

The chain is built from TRBV27 and TRBJ1-6; unclear D gene. Trimming pared 6 bases from V and 7 bases from J, leaving 10 bases between. From germline, CDR1 is MNHEY and CDR2 SMNVEV (reference sequence). This CDR3 is built from 13 residues. The CDR3 bases are TGTGCCAGCAGAATAGATAGAAATTCACCCCTCCACTTT. Translation gives CASRIDRNSPLHF.

The CDR3 is CASSLAPGTGIPYEQYF. CDR3 nucleotide sequence: TGCGCCAGCAGCTTGGCCCCTGGGACAGGAATTCCCTACGAGCAGTACTTC. J is TRBJ2-7 and V is TRBV5-1, with TRBD1 identical over 8 bases. J was trimmed by 2 bases and V by 0 bases; bases with no gene match: 10. Germline V gene data show CDR1 as SGHRS and CDR2 as YFSETQ. The CDR3 is 17 residues long.

V is TRBV6-1 and J is TRBJ2-7; no reliable D call. This CDR3 has 13 amino acids. V was clipped by 3 bases and J by 7 bases, with 13 bases between them. CDR1 MNHNS and CDR2 SASEGT come from the germline V gene. The CDR3: CASSERSSREQYF. The CDR3 DNA follows: TGTGCCAGCAGTGAGAGAAGCTCGAGGGAGCAGTACTTC.

V and J are TRBV30 and TRBJ2-3; 13 bases align to TRBD2. The CDR3 has 14 amino acids. Trimming took 4 bases from V and 4 from J; bases not matched to a gene: 2. Germline values: CDR1 GTSNPN, CDR2 SVGIG (reference sequence). CDR3 bases: TGTGCCTGGACAACTAGCGGGAGGGCAGATACGCAGTATTTT. This translates into CAWTTSGRADTQYF. The full variable domain, completed using reference TRBV30 and TRBJ2-3, is SQTIHQWPATLVQPVGSPLSLECTVEGTSNPNLYWYRQAAGRGLQLLFYSVGIGQISSEVPQNLSASRPQDRQFILSSKKLLLSDSGFYLCAWTTSGRADTQYFGPGTRLTVL.

The chain combines TRBV19 with TRBJ2-5; D is unclear. CDR1 and CDR2 (germline): LNHDA, SQIVND (reference sequence). This CDR3 has 11 amino acids. V was trimmed by 2 bases and J by 3 bases, leaving 1 base between them. CDR3 DNA sequence: TGTGCCAGTAGTATAAAAGAGACCCAGTACTTC. It translates to CASSIKETQYF.

This rearrangement joins TRBV6-6 to TRBJ1-4, with D uncertain. V was cut by 5 bases and J by 3 bases, with 16 bases left in between. This CDR3 is 16 amino acids long. Germline V CDR1 and CDR2: MNHNY, SVGAGI (reference sequence). The CDR3 spells CASSPEQLAANEKLFF. The DNA of the CDR3 is TGTGCCAGCAGTCCCGAACAGTTAGCCGCTAATGAAAAACTGTTTTTT.

The genes are TRBV25-1 and TRBJ1-2; 7 bases map to TRBD1. The ends lost 5 bases at V and 1 base at J; junction bases unmatched: 7. The germline gives CDR1 MGHDK, CDR2 SYGVNS. The CDR3 loop spans 15 amino acids. The CDR3 bases are TGTGCCAGCAGTCCACCGGGACAGAATAACTATGGCTACACCTTC. Protein sequence: CASSPPGQNNYGYTF.

Comment on this clone: Additional DNA sequences in this sample encode the identical CDR3. The chain recombines TRBV27 with TRBJ1-4; D is undetermined. Trimming took 4 bases from V and 8 from J, leaving 8 bases between them. The germline V gene encodes CDR1 MNHEY and CDR2 SMNVEV (reference sequence). The CDR3 is 12 residues long. The CDR3 is CASSSLNEKLFF. The CDR3 DNA sequence: TGTGCCAGCAGTTCCCTGAACGAAAAACTGTTTTTT.

The chain uses TRBV25-1 and TRBJ2-2, with D unresolved. From germline, CDR1 is MGHDK and CDR2 SYGVNS. V was shortened by 5 bases and J by 6 bases, with 16 bases between the two germline ends. The CDR3 is 15 amino acids. CDR3 DNA sequence: TGTGCCAGCAGTCCCCAAAGATCATACGCCGGGGAGCTGTTTTTT. Residues: CASSPQRSYAGELFF.

The CDR3 DNA is TGTGCCAGCACCGCCGATTTGGGCCGGGATTATATGAACACTGAAGCTTTCTTT. Translating it yields CASTADLGRDYMNTEAFF. The V call is TRBV28, the J call TRBJ1-1; D uncertain. The V gene's germline CDR1 is MDHEN and CDR2 SYDVKM. The CDR3 consists of 18 residues. V was pared by 7 bases and J by 0 bases, with 24 bases between.

This clone came up a few times. The chain combines TRBV19 with TRBJ1-2; D call uncertain. Germline assignment: CDR1 LNHDA and CDR2 SQIVND (reference sequence). The CDR3 loop spans 14 amino acids. V lost 3 bases and J lost 4, with 12 bases in between. CDR3 protein: CASSIGSAGYGYTF. The CDR3 bases are TGTGCCAGTAGTATTGGGTCTGCAGGCTATGGCTACACCTTC.

The V gene is TRBV27, the J gene TRBJ2-2; no firm D call. Per germline, CDR1 MNHEY and CDR2 SMNVEV (reference sequence). The CDR3 loop spans 10 amino acids. V shed 7 bases and J shed 6 bases, with 3 bases lying between them. The CDR3 is CASTAGELFF. In DNA, the CDR3 is TGTGCCAGCACAGCCGGGGAGCTGTTTTTT.

The chain recombines TRBV9 with TRBJ2-3; D uncertain. This CDR3 region has 12 residues. Germline lookup yields CDR1 SGDLS and CDR2 YYNGEE. V lost 5 bases to trimming and J lost 6 bases, with 10 bases between them. The CDR3 sequence: CASSAMHDTQYF. The CDR3 coding sequence is TGTGCCAGCAGTGCGATGCACGATACGCAGTATTTT.

The chain recombines TRBV10-1 with TRBJ2-7, with D unresolved. Germline V CDR1 and CDR2: WNHNN, SYGVQD (reference sequence). This CDR3 has 14 residues. V lost 0 bases and J 2 bases, leaving 8 bases between the germline ends. The CDR3 bases are TGCGCCAGCAGTGAGTCGCAGGCTCCCTACGAGCAGTACTTC. It encodes CASSESQAPYEQYF.